This TCR beta chain was captured by sequencing in a study of blood T cell repertoires in COVID-19. Study information: Whether acute or convalescent, the COVID-19 samples came from the United States, Italy and Spain.

The method was immunoSEQ multiplex PCR; TCRdb's version includes in-frame clones alone and lacks a portion of them. The sample includes 52,000 or so clones, about four fifths of them seen just once. The CDR3 has 15 residues. Germline V gives CDR1 SGHRS, CDR2 YFSETQ. V shed 4 bases and J shed 8 bases, with 21 bases lying between them. The J gene is TRBJ1-2, the V gene TRBV5-1; D not certain. Material: peripheral blood. The receptor comes from a man aged 65 to 79 with active COVID-19. In DNA, the CDR3 is TGCGCCAGCAGCCCCCCCTCGCGGGGATCAGGCGGCTACACCTTC. This encodes CASSPPSRGSGGYTF.